The 30 T cell receptor beta chains below come from one sample, sequenced in a study of T cell responses to AZD1222 COVID-19 vaccine. Here immunoSEQ multiplex PCR was the method, and the copy in TCRdb shows in-frame clones only, minus some. The repertoire holds 120,000 or so clones, with around 92% as singletons. Sequences were derived from peripheral blood, sampled on day 0 of AZD1222 vaccination. The receptors come from an adult in good health.

The chain carries TRBV18 and TRBJ2-7; 7 bases line up with TRBD2. With 6 bases clipped from V and 7 bases from J, the junction kept 12 bases outside the gene matches. This CDR3 has 14 amino acids. Germline V gives CDR1 KGHSH, CDR2 LQKENI. The CDR3 here is CASSLGGSRGEQYF. The CDR3 DNA is TGTGCCAGCTCCCTGGGCGGGAGTCGAGGAGAGCAGTACTTC.

This clone was found once. The V call is TRBV28, the J call TRBJ2-7; 9 bases are a match to TRBD2. The J segment lost 0 bases and the V segment lost 10 bases, leaving 7 bases of the junction unmatched. The germline CDR1 and CDR2 sequences are MDHEN and SYDVKM. The length of the CDR3 is 14 residues. The CDR3 spells CAILGTSSSYEQYF. CDR3 bases: TGTGCCATACTCGGGACTAGCAGCTCCTACGAGCAGTACTTC.

The chain links TRBV2 to TRBJ2-2, with D maybe TRBD1 (5 bases). There are 13 residues in the CDR3. Germline-derived CDR1 and CDR2 are SNHLY and FYNNEI. The V end lost 1 base, the J end lost 6 bases, and 6 bases lay between the germline ends. This chain's CDR3 is CASSEDRSGELFF. In nucleotides, the CDR3 is TGTGCCAGCAGTGAAGACAGGTCCGGGGAGCTGTTTTTT.

V gene TRBV19 combines with J gene TRBJ2-3, with 11 bases aligning to TRBD2. The germline gives CDR1 LNHDA, CDR2 SQIVND (reference sequence). The CDR3 covers 16 residues. Losses at the gene ends were 7 bases for V and 4 bases for J; bases not matched to a gene: 10. The CDR3 sequence is CASTSRLAGGADTQYF. DNA for the CDR3: TGTGCCAGTACCTCCAGGCTAGCGGGAGGTGCAGATACGCAGTATTTT.

The V gene is TRBV3-1 (or the pseudogene TRBV3-2), the J gene TRBJ1-2, with TRBD1 matching 7 bases. Unmatched junction bases numbered 5, after V lost 2 bases and J lost 5 bases. This CDR3 spans 14 amino acids. Looked up from germline, CDR1 is LGHDT and CDR2 is YNNKEL (reference sequence). The CDR3 reads CASSQRDSSYGYTF. The CDR3 bases are TGTGCCAGCAGCCAAAGGGACAGCAGTTATGGCTACACCTTC.

This sequence joins TRBV6-6 and TRBJ2-3; D unclear. V was pared by 4 bases and J by 5 bases, with 7 bases between. Germline V gene data show CDR1 as MNHNY and CDR2 as SVGAGI (reference sequence). CDR3 length: 12 residues. In nucleotides, the CDR3 is TGTGCCAGCAGTTCGGGTGTAGATACGCAGTATTTT. Its protein is CASSSGVDTQYF.

The V gene is TRBV7-3, the J gene TRBJ1-1; possibly TRBD1 for D (6 bases). The CDR3 spans 14 residues. V gave up 5 bases and J gave up 4 bases, with 14 bases separating them. CDR1 is SGHTA and CDR2 is FQGTGA in the germline V gene. Here the CDR3 reads CASSPNREGTEAFF. The CDR3 bases are TGTGCCAGCAGCCCCAACAGGGAGGGCACTGAAGCTTTCTTT.

The chain employs TRBV18 and TRBJ2-1; maybe TRBD1 (6 bases). The V end lost 2 bases, the J end lost 3 bases, and 11 bases lay between the germline ends. Germline V gene sequence: CDR1 KGHSH, CDR2 LQKENI. This CDR3 spans 15 amino acids. CDR3 DNA sequence: TGTGCCAGCTCACCATCCCGGGACATCTACAATGAGCAGTTCTTC. Protein: CASSPSRDIYNEQFF.

The rearrangement joins TRBV5-1 to TRBJ1-2; 7 positions agree with TRBD1. CDR1 and CDR2 (germline): SGHRS, YFSETQ. Trimming at V came to 0 bases and at J to 8 bases, leaving 7 bases not matched to a gene. The CDR3 runs 14 residues. CDR3 sequence (DNA): TGCGCCAGCAGCTTGGATAGGCAGGGGGAGGGCTACACCTTC. It codes for CASSLDRQGEGYTF.

The V call is TRBV19, the J call TRBJ2-3; D may match TRBD1 or TRBD2 (5 bases each). The V end lost 3 bases, the J end lost 6 bases, and 13 bases lay between the germline ends. This CDR3 spans 14 amino acids. The germline CDR1 and CDR2 sequences are LNHDA and SQIVND (reference sequence). CDR3 residues: CASSMVSGADTQYF. The CDR3 DNA reads TGTGCCAGTAGTATGGTCTCCGGGGCGGATACGCAGTATTTT.

The chain has TRBV7-2 and TRBJ1-5; 8 bases are a match to TRBD1. This CDR3 spans 16 amino acids. The germline CDR1 and CDR2 sequences are SGHTA and FQGNSA. Trimming removed 5 bases from V and 2 bases from J; junction bases left unmatched: 8. In DNA, the CDR3 is TGTGCCAGCAGCACCCCTCAGGGGGCTGGCAATCAGCCCCAGCATTTT. It specifies CASSTPQGAGNQPQHF.

In its sample, this clone was seen once. The V and J genes are TRBV24-1 and TRBJ2-1, with TRBD2 matching over 9 bases. There are 15 residues in the CDR3. Trimming at V came to 0 bases and at J to 7 bases, leaving 3 bases not matched to a gene. The germline gives CDR1 KGHDR, CDR2 SFDVKD. The CDR3 protein is CATSDLGTSGNEQFF. The DNA of the CDR3 is TGTGCCACCAGTGATTTGGGCACTAGCGGGAATGAGCAGTTCTTC.

The gene calls are TRBV13 and TRBJ2-5; D may be TRBD2 (6 bases). This CDR3 has 16 amino acids. V was clipped by 5 bases and J by 0 bases, with 16 bases between them. CDR1 is PRHDT and CDR2 is FYEKMQ in the germline V gene (reference sequence). Written as DNA, the CDR3 is TGTGCCAGCAGCCCCCAGTGGGCGGGGTACCAAGAGACCCAGTACTTC. This encodes CASSPQWAGYQETQYF.

The rearrangement uses TRBV11-2 and TRBJ1-2, with D unresolved. CDR3 length: 16 residues. CDR1 and CDR2 (germline): SGHAT, FQNNGV. The V end lost 1 base, the J end lost 6 bases, and 18 bases lay between the germline ends. This CDR3 is CASSLALEEIPHGYTF. As DNA, the CDR3 is TGTGCCAGCAGCTTAGCCCTAGAGGAGATTCCCCATGGCTACACCTTC.

The V gene is TRBV3-1 (or the pseudogene TRBV3-2), the J gene TRBJ1-2; 7 bases match TRBD1. This CDR3 spans 11 amino acids. The germline CDR1 and CDR2 sequences are LGHDT and YNNKEL (reference sequence). V was clipped by 6 bases and J by 7 bases; unmatched bases: 2. CDR3 sequence reads: CASRYRGGYTF. DNA for the CDR3: TGTGCCAGCAGATACAGGGGTGGCTACACCTTC.

The chain combines TRBV29-1 with TRBJ1-5; D possibly corresponds to TRBD1 (6 bases). The V end was cut by 4 bases, the J end by 11 bases, with 12 bases between. The CDR3 extends over 11 amino acids. In germline, CDR1 is SQVTM, CDR2 ANQGSEA. The CDR3 DNA sequence: TGCAGCGTTGCCAAAGGGGGGACCCAGCATTTT. Translating gives CSVAKGGTQHF.

This chain joins TRBV4-1 and TRBJ2-7; the match to TRBD2 covers 10 bases. This CDR3 has 16 amino acids. CDR1 is MGHRA and CDR2 is YSYEKL in the germline V gene. With V trimmed by 2 bases and J by 4 bases, 8 bases remained unmatched. The DNA of the CDR3 is TGCGCCAGCAGCCAACACAGCGGGAGGGCCCTATACGAGCAGTACTTC. It is translated as CASSQHSGRALYEQYF.

The rearrangement uses TRBV2 and TRBJ2-1; 10 nucleotides line up with TRBD2. This CDR3 has 16 amino acids. Germline trimming cut 3 bases from V and 5 bases from J; bases unmatched to any gene: 7. From germline, CDR1 is SNHLY and CDR2 FYNNEI. The CDR3 DNA reads as TGTGCCAGCAGTGAGGCGAGCGGGAGGGACCACAATGAGCAGTTCTTC. This gives the protein CASSEASGRDHNEQFF.

CDR3: CASSYGSLGGDGYTF. The CDR3 bases are TGTGCCAGCAGTTACGGGTCGTTGGGGGGCGATGGCTACACCTTC. V and J are TRBV6-5 and TRBJ1-2; maybe TRBD1 (6 bases). The germline gives CDR1 MNHEY, CDR2 SVGAGI. V lost 2 bases to trimming and J lost 6 bases, with 16 bases between them. CDR3 size: 15 residues.

V is TRBV11-2 and J is TRBJ2-7, with 9 bases matching TRBD2. The CDR3 is made up of 15 amino acids. Germline V gene sequence: CDR1 SGHAT, CDR2 FQNNGV. J gave up 2 bases and V 4 bases, and 6 bases lay outside the gene matches. The CDR3 DNA follows: TGTGCCAGCAGCTCCGTTAGCGGGGGCCCCTACGAGCAGTACTTC. Translation: CASSSVSGGPYEQYF.

The J gene is TRBJ1-1, the V gene TRBV20-1; TRBD1 is a possible D gene (6 bases). Trimming stripped 3 bases from V and 10 bases from J, with 18 bases between. Looked up from germline, CDR1 is DFQATT and CDR2 is SNEGSKA (reference sequence). The CDR3 contains 13 residues. CDR3 DNA sequence: TGCAGTGCTAGTCTTCGGGGGGCTATCATAGCTTTCTTT. Its translation: CSASLRGAIIAFF.

The chain's CDR3 is CASSPGVGTGELFF. DNA of the CDR3: TGCGCCAGCAGCCCGGGGGTAGGCACCGGGGAGCTGTTTTTT. This sequence joins TRBV5-1 and TRBJ2-2; D perhaps matches TRBD2 (6 bases). There are 14 residues in the CDR3. Trimming took 4 bases from V and 4 from J, leaving 11 bases between them. Germline CDR1 SGHRS, CDR2 YFSETQ.

The DNA for the CDR3 is TGTGCCAGCAGCTCGGGACAGGGGGCGTATGAGCAGTTCTTC. It encodes CASSSGQGAYEQFF. This chain connects TRBV28 to TRBJ2-1, with 12 positions matching TRBD1. The CDR3 has 14 amino acids. The trim removed 6 bases at V and 8 bases at J, leaving 5 bases unmatched. Germline V gene sequence: CDR1 MDHEN, CDR2 SYDVKM.

The chain recombines TRBV3-1 (or the pseudogene TRBV3-2) with TRBJ1-1; 7 bases are shared with TRBD1. V gave up 4 bases and J gave up 3 bases; unmatched junction bases: 8. The CDR3 totals 15 residues. Per the germline V gene, CDR1 is LGHDT and CDR2 is YNNKEL (reference sequence). The CDR3 sequence: CASSLGGGGDTEAFF. The CDR3 nucleotides are TGTGCCAGCAGCCTAGGAGGGGGCGGTGACACTGAAGCTTTCTTT.

This clone was seen only once. The V and J genes are TRBV5-1 and TRBJ2-1; D ambiguous. Germline V CDR1 and CDR2: SGHRS, YFSETQ. This CDR3 comprises 14 residues. V lost 1 base and J 6 bases, leaving 11 bases between the germline ends. The DNA of the CDR3 is TGCGCCAGCAGCTTGCAGGTCACACCCAATGAGCAGTTCTTC. This codes for CASSLQVTPNEQFF.

The V call is TRBV27, the J call TRBJ2-5; D is perhaps TRBD2 (6 bases). The CDR3 totals 17 residues. Germline V lookup: CDR1 MNHEY, CDR2 SMNVEV (reference sequence). Trimming took off 0 bases at V and 5 bases at J, with 19 bases between the two ends. In DNA form, the CDR3 reads TGTGCCAGCAGTTTATCAGGCCGGACAAGCGGGTCCGAGACCCAGTACTTC. This translates into CASSLSGRTSGSETQYF.

The V gene is TRBV6-1, the J gene TRBJ1-2, with D perhaps matching TRBD1 (6 bases). The ends were cut back, 1 base at V and 7 bases at J, with 13 bases in the middle. Germline CDR1 and CDR2: MNHNS and SASEGT. This CDR3 has 14 amino acids. The CDR3 coding sequence is TGTGCCAGCAGTGAAGTCGCGGGGGGCAGTGGCTACACCTTC. Its translation is CASSEVAGGSGYTF.

This clone appeared a single time. The CDR3 DNA follows: TGTGCCAGCAGTTGGACTAGCGGGAATGAGCAGTTCTTC. Translation: CASSWTSGNEQFF. V is TRBV6-5 and J is TRBJ2-1, with TRBD2 matching 11 bases. The CDR3 has 13 residues. The V gene's germline CDR1 is MNHEY and CDR2 SVGAGI. Trimming at V came to 4 bases and at J to 7 bases, leaving 0 bases not matched to a gene.

The chain joins TRBV6-1 to TRBJ2-7; D may be TRBD2 (6 bases). With 1 base removed from V and 3 bases from J, the gap between germline ends came to 10 bases. CDR3 length: 14 amino acids. Germline loops: CDR1 MNHNS, CDR2 SASEGT. This chain's CDR3 is CASSEVEGHYEQYF. CDR3 sequence (DNA): TGTGCCAGCAGTGAAGTGGAGGGCCACTACGAGCAGTACTTC.

The CDR3 protein is CASSSEMDGNQPQHF. CDR3 nucleotides: TGTGCCAGCAGCTCAGAAATGGACGGCAATCAGCCCCAGCATTTT. The chain has TRBV11-3 and TRBJ1-5; D not certain. The CDR3 has 15 residues. Germline V gives CDR1 SGHNT, CDR2 YENEEA. Trimming removed 4 bases at V and 2 bases at J, with 12 bases between.